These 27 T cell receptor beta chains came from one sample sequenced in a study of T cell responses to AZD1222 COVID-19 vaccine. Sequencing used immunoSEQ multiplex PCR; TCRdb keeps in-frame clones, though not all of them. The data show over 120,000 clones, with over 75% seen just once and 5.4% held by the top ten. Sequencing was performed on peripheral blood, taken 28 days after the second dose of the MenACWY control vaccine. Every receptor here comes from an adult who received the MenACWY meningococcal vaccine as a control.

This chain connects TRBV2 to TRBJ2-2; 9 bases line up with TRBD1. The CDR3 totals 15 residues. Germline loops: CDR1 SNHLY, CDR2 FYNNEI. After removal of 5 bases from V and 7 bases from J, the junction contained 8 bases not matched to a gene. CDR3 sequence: CASSNLQGASGELFF. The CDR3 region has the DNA TGTGCCAGCAGTAACTTACAGGGGGCTAGCGGGGAGCTGTTTTTT.

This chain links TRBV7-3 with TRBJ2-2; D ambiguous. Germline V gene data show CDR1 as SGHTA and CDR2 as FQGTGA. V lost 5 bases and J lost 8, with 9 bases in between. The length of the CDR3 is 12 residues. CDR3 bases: TGTGCCAGCAGCCCAACCCGGGGGGAGCTGTTTTTT. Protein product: CASSPTRGELFF.

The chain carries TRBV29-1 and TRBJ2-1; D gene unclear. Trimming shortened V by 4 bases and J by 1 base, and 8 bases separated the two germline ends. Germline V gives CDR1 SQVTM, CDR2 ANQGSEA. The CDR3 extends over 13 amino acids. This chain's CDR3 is CSVGRDSYNEQFF. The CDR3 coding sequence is TGCAGCGTTGGTAGGGATTCCTACAATGAGCAGTTCTTC.

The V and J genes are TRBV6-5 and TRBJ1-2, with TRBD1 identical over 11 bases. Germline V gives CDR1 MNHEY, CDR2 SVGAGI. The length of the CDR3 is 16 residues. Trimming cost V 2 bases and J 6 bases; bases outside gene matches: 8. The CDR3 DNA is TGTGCCAGCAGTTACCAAATCCCGGGACAGGGGGATGGCTACACCTTC. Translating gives CASSYQIPGQGDGYTF.

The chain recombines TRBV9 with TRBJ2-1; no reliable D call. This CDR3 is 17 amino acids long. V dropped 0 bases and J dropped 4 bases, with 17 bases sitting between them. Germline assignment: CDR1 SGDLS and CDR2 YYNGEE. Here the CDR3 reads CASSVAYRQDSYNEQFF. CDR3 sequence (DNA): TGTGCCAGCAGCGTAGCTTATCGGCAGGATTCTTACAATGAGCAGTTCTTC.

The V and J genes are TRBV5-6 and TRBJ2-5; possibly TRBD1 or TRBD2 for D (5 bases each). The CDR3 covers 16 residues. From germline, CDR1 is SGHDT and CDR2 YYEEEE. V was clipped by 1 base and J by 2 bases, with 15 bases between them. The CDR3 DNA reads TGTGCCAGCAGCTTGTTGGGAGACAGACCTCAAGAGACCCAGTACTTC. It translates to CASSLLGDRPQETQYF.

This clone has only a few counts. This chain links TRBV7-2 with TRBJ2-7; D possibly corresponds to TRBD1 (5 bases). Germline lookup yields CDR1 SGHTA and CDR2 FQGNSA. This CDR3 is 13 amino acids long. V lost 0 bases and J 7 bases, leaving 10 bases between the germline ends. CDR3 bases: TGTGCCAGCAGCTTAGCGGGGCGGAAGGAGCAGTACTTC. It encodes CASSLAGRKEQYF.

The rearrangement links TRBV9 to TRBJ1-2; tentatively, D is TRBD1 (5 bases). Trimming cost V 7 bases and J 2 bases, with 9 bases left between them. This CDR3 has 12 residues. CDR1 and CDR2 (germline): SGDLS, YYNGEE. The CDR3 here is CASSRDNYGYTF. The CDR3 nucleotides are TGTGCCAGCTCCCGGGACAACTATGGCTACACCTTC. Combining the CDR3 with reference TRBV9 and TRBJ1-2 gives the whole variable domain DSGVTQTPKHLITATGQRVTLRCSPRSGDLSVYWYQQSLDQGLQFLIQYYNGEERAKGNILERFSAQQFPDLHSELNLSSLELGDSALYFCASSRDNYGYTFGSGTRLTVV.

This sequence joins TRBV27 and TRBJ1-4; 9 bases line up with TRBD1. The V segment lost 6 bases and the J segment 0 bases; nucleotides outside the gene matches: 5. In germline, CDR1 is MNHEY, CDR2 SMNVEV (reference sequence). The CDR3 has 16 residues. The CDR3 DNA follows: TGTGCCAGCAGGAAGGGGACAGGGTCAACTAATGAAAAACTGTTTTTT. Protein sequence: CASRKGTGSTNEKLFF.

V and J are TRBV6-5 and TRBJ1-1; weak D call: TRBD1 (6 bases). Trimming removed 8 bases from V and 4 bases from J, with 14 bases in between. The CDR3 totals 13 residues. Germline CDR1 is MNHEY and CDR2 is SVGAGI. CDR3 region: CASSRRGATEAFF. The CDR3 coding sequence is TGTGCCAGCTCCCGGCGGGGGGCCACTGAAGCTTTCTTT.

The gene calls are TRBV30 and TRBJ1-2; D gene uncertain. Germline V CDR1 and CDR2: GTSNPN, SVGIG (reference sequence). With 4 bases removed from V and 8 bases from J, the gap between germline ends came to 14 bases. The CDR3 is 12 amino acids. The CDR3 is CAWISRVRGYTF. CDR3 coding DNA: TGTGCCTGGATTTCGAGAGTTCGCGGCTACACCTTC.

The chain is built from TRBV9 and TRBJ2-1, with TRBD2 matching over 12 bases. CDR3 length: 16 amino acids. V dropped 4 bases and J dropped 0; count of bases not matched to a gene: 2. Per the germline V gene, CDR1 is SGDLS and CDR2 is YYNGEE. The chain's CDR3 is CASSRTSGVSYNEQFF. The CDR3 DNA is TGTGCCAGCAGCCGGACTAGCGGGGTCTCCTACAATGAGCAGTTCTTC.

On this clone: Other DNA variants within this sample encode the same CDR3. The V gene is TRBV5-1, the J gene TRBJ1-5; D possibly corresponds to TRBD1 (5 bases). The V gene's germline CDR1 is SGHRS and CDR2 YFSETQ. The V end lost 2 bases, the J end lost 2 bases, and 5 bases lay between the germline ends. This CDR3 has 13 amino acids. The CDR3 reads CASSFRGNQPQHF. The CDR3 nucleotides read TGCGCCAGCAGCTTCAGGGGCAATCAGCCCCAGCATTTT.

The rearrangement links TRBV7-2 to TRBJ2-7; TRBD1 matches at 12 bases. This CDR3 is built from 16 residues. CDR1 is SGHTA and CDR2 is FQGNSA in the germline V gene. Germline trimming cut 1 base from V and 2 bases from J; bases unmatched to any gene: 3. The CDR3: CASSLVGQGATYEQYF. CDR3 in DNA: TGTGCCAGCAGCTTAGTGGGACAGGGGGCTACCTACGAGCAGTACTTC.

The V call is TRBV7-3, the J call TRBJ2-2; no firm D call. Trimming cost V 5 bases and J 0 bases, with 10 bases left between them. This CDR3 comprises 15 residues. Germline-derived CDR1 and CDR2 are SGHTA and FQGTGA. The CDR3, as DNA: TGTGCCAGCAGCCCTCACGGAACGAACACCGGGGAGCTGTTTTTT. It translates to CASSPHGTNTGELFF.

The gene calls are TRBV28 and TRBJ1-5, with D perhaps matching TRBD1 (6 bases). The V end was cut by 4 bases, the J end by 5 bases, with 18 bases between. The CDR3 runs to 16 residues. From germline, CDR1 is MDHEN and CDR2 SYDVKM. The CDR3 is CASSSPGGGWDQPQHF. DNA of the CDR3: TGTGCCAGCAGTTCGCCCGGGGGGGGCTGGGATCAGCCCCAGCATTTT.

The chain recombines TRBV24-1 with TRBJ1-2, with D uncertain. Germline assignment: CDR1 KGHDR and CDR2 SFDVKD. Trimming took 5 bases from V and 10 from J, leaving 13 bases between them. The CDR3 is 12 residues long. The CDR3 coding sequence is TGTGCCACCAGTGGGGAACGTGGGTCCTACACCTTC. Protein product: CATSGERGSYTF.

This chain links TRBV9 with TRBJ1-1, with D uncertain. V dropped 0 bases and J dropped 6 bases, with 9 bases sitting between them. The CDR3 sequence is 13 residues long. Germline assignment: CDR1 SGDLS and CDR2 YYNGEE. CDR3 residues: CASSVGGGSEAFF. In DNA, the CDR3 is TGTGCCAGCAGCGTAGGGGGTGGGTCTGAAGCTTTCTTT.

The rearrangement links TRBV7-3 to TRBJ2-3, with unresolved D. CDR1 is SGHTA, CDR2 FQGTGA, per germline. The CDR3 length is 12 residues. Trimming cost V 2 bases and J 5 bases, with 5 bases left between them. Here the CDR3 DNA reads TGTGCCAGCAGCTTAGGTCGAGATACGCAGTATTTT. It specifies CASSLGRDTQYF. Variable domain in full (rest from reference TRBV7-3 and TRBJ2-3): GAGVSQTPSNKVTEKGKYVELRCDPISGHTALYWYRQSLGQGPEFLIYFQGTGAADDSGLPNDRFFAVRPEGSVSTLKIQRTERGDSAVYLCASSLGRDTQYFGPGTRLTVL.

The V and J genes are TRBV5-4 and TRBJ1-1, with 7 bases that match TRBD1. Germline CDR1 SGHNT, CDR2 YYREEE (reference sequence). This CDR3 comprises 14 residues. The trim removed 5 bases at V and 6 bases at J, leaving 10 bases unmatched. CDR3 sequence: CASRVSQGDAEAFF. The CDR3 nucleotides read TGTGCCAGCAGGGTAAGTCAGGGGGACGCTGAAGCTTTCTTT.

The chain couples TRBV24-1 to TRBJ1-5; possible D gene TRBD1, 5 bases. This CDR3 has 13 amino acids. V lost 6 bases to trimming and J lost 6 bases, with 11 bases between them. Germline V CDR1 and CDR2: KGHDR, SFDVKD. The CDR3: CATSLGVGQPQHF. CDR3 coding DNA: TGTGCCACCAGTTTGGGGGTTGGTCAGCCCCAGCATTTT.

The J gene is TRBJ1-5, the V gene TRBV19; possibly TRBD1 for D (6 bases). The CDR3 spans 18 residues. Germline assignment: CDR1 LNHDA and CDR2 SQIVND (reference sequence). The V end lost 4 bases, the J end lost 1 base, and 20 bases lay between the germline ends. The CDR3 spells CASSTLRDRRTSNQPQHF. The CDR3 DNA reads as TGTGCCAGTAGTACCCTTCGAGACAGGAGGACGAGCAATCAGCCCCAGCATTTT.

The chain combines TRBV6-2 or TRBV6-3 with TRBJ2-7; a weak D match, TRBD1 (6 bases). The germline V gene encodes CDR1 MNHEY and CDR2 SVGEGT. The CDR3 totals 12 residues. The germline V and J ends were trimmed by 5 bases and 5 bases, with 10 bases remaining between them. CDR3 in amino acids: CASSQGGDEQYF. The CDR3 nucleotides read TGTGCCAGCAGTCAAGGGGGAGACGAGCAGTACTTC.

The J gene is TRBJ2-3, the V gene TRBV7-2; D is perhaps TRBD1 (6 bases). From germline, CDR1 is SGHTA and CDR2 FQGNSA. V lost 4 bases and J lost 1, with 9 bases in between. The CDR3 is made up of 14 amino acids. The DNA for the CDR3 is TGTGCCAGCAGCTACGGACAGCGCACAGATACGCAGTATTTT. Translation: CASSYGQRTDTQYF.

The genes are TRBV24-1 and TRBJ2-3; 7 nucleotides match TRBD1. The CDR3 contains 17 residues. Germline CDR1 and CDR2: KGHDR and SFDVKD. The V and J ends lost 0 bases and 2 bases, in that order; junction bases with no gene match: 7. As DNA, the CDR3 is TGTGCCACCAGTGATTTGTCTGGGGACAGCATCACAGATACGCAGTATTTT. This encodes CATSDLSGDSITDTQYF.

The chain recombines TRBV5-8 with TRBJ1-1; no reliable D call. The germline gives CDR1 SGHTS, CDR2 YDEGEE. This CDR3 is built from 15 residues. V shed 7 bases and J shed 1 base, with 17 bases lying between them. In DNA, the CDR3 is TGTGCCAGCCTGGTCGGCCAGTTAAGGAACACTGAAGCTTTCTTT. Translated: CASLVGQLRNTEAFF. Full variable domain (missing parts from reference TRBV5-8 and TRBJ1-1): EAGVTQSPTHLIKTRGQQATLRCSPISGHTSVYWYQQALGLGLQFLLWYDEGEERNRGNFPPRFSGRQFPNYSSELNVNALELEDSALYLCASLVGQLRNTEAFFGQGTRLTVV.

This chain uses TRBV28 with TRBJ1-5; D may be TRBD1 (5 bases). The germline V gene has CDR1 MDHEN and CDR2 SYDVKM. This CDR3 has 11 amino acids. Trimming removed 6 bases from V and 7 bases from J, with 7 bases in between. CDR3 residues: CASRGRQPQHF. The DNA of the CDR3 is TGTGCCAGCAGGGGGCGGCAGCCCCAGCATTTT. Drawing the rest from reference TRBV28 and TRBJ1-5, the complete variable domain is DVKVTQSSRYLVKRTGEKVFLECVQDMDHENMFWYRQDPGLGLRLIYFSYDVKMKEKGDIPEGYSVSREKKERFSLILESASTNQTSMYLCASRGRQPQHFGDGTRLSIL.